This is a list of T cell receptor beta chains from one sample in a study of blood T cell repertoires in COVID-19. TCRdb's copy holds only in-frame clones and misses some; the assay was immunoSEQ multiplex PCR. The sample lists some 290,000 clones, 85% to 90% occurring once. Sequencing was performed on peripheral blood. The receptors come from a woman in her twenties or thirties with COVID-19, enrolled during active disease. Both conserved end residues are part of each CDR3. A D gene is named only where the DNA matches it firmly. For some rows the clone size is stated as once, few or many, or as a class when expanded; others skip it.

d_gene	abundance	v_gene	j_gene	CDR3nt	CDR3aa
TRBD2	-	TRBV12-3/TRBV12-4	TRBJ2-7	TGTGCCAGCAGGATTAGCGGGAGCTACGAGCAGTACTTC	CASRISGSYEQYF
-	-	TRBV2	TRBJ2-7	TGTGCCAGCAGAAGAGAGACGGGGAGTTTCACCTACGAGCAGTACTTC	CASRRETGSFTYEQYF
TRBD1	-	TRBV24-1	TRBJ1-5	TGTGCCACTGCGACAGGGGGAGGCAATCAGCCCCAGCATTTT	CATATGGGNQPQHF
-	-	TRBV9	TRBJ2-7	TGTGCCAGCAGCGTTACAGGGAGCTCCTACGAGCAGTACTTC	CASSVTGSSYEQYF
-	once	TRBV24-1	TRBJ1-2	TGTGCCACCAGTGATTACACAGACTATGGCTACACCTTC	CATSDYTDYGYTF
TRBD1	-	TRBV3-1/TRBV3-2	TRBJ2-5	TGTGCCAGCAGCCAGCCCTCAGGGGGCGGGGAGACCCAGTACTTC	CASSQPSGGGETQYF
TRBD1	once	TRBV9	TRBJ1-4	TGTGCCAGCAGCGTCTTCGGACAGGACTATGAAAAACTGTTTTTT	CASSVFGQDYEKLFF
-	-	TRBV5-1	TRBJ1-6	TGCGCCAGCAGCCGCGTGGGGGGGAGTAATTCACCCCTCCACTTT	CASSRVGGSNSPLHF
TRBD1	-	TRBV28	TRBJ1-5	TGTGCCAGCAGTTCGAGGACAGGGGGTTATCAGCCCCAGCATTTT	CASSSRTGGYQPQHF
-	-	TRBV5-6	TRBJ2-2	TGTGCCAGCAGGTGGCAGGGGACTACCACCGGGGAGCTGTTTTTT	CASRWQGTTTGELFF
-	-	TRBV3-1/TRBV3-2	TRBJ2-3	TGTGCCAGCAGCCACGGGCAGGAGGGGCATACGCAGTATTTT	CASSHGQEGHTQYF
-	-	TRBV6-2/TRBV6-3	TRBJ1-5	TGTGCCAGCAGTTACTCTGCGGGGGCTCAGCCCCAGCATTTT	CASSYSAGAQPQHF
-	-	TRBV7-9	TRBJ2-7	TGTGCCAGCAGCTTAGGAACTTATTCCTACGAGCAGTACTTC	CASSLGTYSYEQYF
-	-	TRBV3-1/TRBV3-2	TRBJ1-6	TGTGCCAGCAGCCAAGAGGGCTCACCCCTCCACTTT	CASSQEGSPLHF
TRBD2	few	TRBV29-1	TRBJ2-5	TGCAGCGTTGGCCAACCTAGCGGGAGTCAGACCCAGTACTTC	CSVGQPSGSQTQYF
-	-	TRBV7-2	TRBJ1-2	TGTGCCAGCAGCCCCACGGGGGGGCGAGGCTACACCTTC	CASSPTGGRGYTF
-	once	TRBV1	TRBJ2-1	TGCACCAGCAGCATTAGCGGGGAGTACAATGAGCAGTTCTTC	CTSSISGEYNEQFF
TRBD2	-	TRBV19	TRBJ2-3	TGTGCCAGTAGAGGACTAGCGGCCATAGATACGCAGTATTTT	CASRGLAAIDTQYF
-	few	TRBV5-1	TRBJ1-6	TGCGCCAGCAGCTTCGGGAGGGGATCCTATAATTCACCCCTCCACTTT	CASSFGRGSYNSPLHF
TRBD2	-	TRBV19	TRBJ2-3	TGTGCCAGTAGCCTAGGGGAGGGCCCGACAGATACGCAGTATTTT	CASSLGEGPTDTQYF
TRBD1	-	TRBV19	TRBJ2-1	TGTGCCAGTAGCCGGGACAGGAGTGATGAGCAGTTCTTC	CASSRDRSDEQFF
-	-	TRBV4-3	TRBJ2-2	TGCGCCAGCAGCCAAGCTAGCCCCTACTCCGACACCGGGGAGCTGTTTTTT	CASSQASPYSDTGELFF
-	-	TRBV2	TRBJ2-7	TGTGCCAGCAGTGAGTTCGTACTTCCCTACGAGCAGTACTTC	CASSEFVLPYEQYF
TRBD2	-	TRBV15	TRBJ2-5	TGTGCCACCAGCCTACTAGCGGGGGCCCAGTACTTC	CATSLLAGAQYF
-	once	TRBV19	TRBJ1-2	TGTGCCAGTAGTACCAGACAGAGAACTAACTATGGCTACACCTTC	CASSTRQRTNYGYTF
TRBD2	-	TRBV2	TRBJ2-2	TGTGCCAGCTTAGGGACTAGCGGGAACACCGGGGAGCTGTTTTTT	CASLGTSGNTGELFF
-	-	TRBV30	TRBJ2-1	TGTGCCTGGAGTGTTCCGAGGGAGTTGAACAATGAGCAGTTCTTC	CAWSVPRELNNEQFF
TRBD2	-	TRBV5-4	TRBJ2-7	TGTGCCAGCAGCTTCAGGACTAGTGACGAGCAGTACTTC	CASSFRTSDEQYF
-	-	TRBV12-3/TRBV12-4	TRBJ1-1	TGTGCCAGCAGCCTGACTGGTCGGGCTTTCTTT	CASSLTGRAFF
-	-	TRBV3-1/TRBV3-2	TRBJ2-7	TGTGCCAGCAGCCAAGGAGGGCTAGCGAGCTCCTACGAGCAGTACTTC	CASSQGGLASSYEQYF
TRBD1	-	TRBV6-5	TRBJ2-2	TGTGCCAGCAGCTCCGGGACAGGGGGCACTGGGGAGCTGTTTTTT	CASSSGTGGTGELFF
TRBD1	-	TRBV6-5	TRBJ2-1	TGTGCCAGCAGGAGAGGACAGGGATCTTTGGAGCAGTTCTTC	CASRRGQGSLEQFF
TRBD1	-	TRBV18	TRBJ2-7	TGTGCCAGCTCACCAAGAGGACAGGATTCCGAGCAGTACTTC	CASSPRGQDSEQYF
TRBD1	-	TRBV3-1/TRBV3-2	TRBJ2-5	TGTGCCAGCAGCGGGGACAGGGGGAGAAGCGGGGAGACCCAGTACTTC	CASSGDRGRSGETQYF
-	-	TRBV27	TRBJ2-5	TGTGCCAGCAGTTTATCTTTGGCGGGGAGGGGGAAAGAGACCCAGTACTTC	CASSLSLAGRGKETQYF
TRBD2	-	TRBV5-5	TRBJ2-1	TGTGCCACCAATCCTAGGGGACTATCGGATGAGCAGTTCTTC	CATNPRGLSDEQFF
-	once	TRBV28	TRBJ1-1	TGTGCCACCGTATCCTGGGACTCAGAGCTTCACACTGAAGCTTTCTTT	CATVSWDSELHTEAFF
-	-	TRBV28	TRBJ1-5	TGTGCCAGCAGTTTACGACATCTTAGCAATCAGCCCCAGCATTTT	CASSLRHLSNQPQHF
-	-	TRBV6-5	TRBJ1-5	TGTGCCAGCAGTCCTACAGGGATGGTCAATCAGCCCCAGCATTTT	CASSPTGMVNQPQHF
TRBD1	-	TRBV19	TRBJ2-4	TGTGCCAGTAGTATTACAGGGGTCCAAAACATTCAGTACTTC	CASSITGVQNIQYF
TRBD1	-	TRBV27	TRBJ2-2	TGTGCCAGCAGTAAGGGACAGTTGGGCACCGGGGAGCTGTTTTTT	CASSKGQLGTGELFF
TRBD1	-	TRBV18	TRBJ2-5	TGTGCCAGCTCACCACTTCCTCCACACGCTCGGACAGGGGGAGTCGAGACCCAGTACTTC	CASSPLPPHARTGGVETQYF
-	-	TRBV5-6	TRBJ2-2	TGTGCCAGCAGCTTGGTACAGGCCACCGGGGAGCTGTTTTTT	CASSLVQATGELFF
TRBD1	-	TRBV9	TRBJ1-2	TGTGCCAGCAGCGCCGGGACAGGGTTCGGCTACACCTTC	CASSAGTGFGYTF
-	-	TRBV7-2	TRBJ2-4	TGTGCCAGCAGCTTAGTGTCCAACAGGGACATTCAGTACTTC	CASSLVSNRDIQYF
TRBD2	few	TRBV7-9	TRBJ2-7	TGTGCCAGCAGCCAGACTAGCGGGAGAATCTACGAGCAGTACTTC	CASSQTSGRIYEQYF
TRBD1	-	TRBV6-1	TRBJ2-3	TGTGCCGCTGGACAGGGGACGCAGTATTTT	CAAGQGTQYF
-	-	TRBV7-2	TRBJ1-2	TGTGCCAGCAGCCTGGCGGGGGGGGAATATGGCTACACCTTC	CASSLAGGEYGYTF